The 21 T cell receptor beta chains listed next were all sequenced from one sample in a study of radiation and T cells in renal cell carcinoma. The time point was: blood 4 weeks post-SBRT, at nephrectomy. The treatment is: 15 Gy SBRT to primary tumor, nephrectomy 4 weeks later. Clones were read by immunoSEQ multiplex PCR, and TCRdb kept only the in-frame ones, dropping some. Of 60,000 to 95,000 clones detected, less than 85% appear once; the ten largest clones hold 2% to 3%. Specimen: blood, collected from a patient whose treatment included radiotherapy and nephrectomy. The source of these receptors is a woman aged 55-75 years with renal cell carcinoma.

V usage is TRBV4-2 and J usage is TRBJ2-1; no firm D call. Trimming took 1 base from V and 3 from J, leaving 10 bases between them. Germline assignment: CDR1 LGHNA and CDR2 YNFKEQ. The CDR3 spans 15 residues. The CDR3 DNA reads TGTGCCAGCAGCCAAGTGGATGCGGACTACAATGAGCAGTTCTTC. This codes for CASSQVDADYNEQFF.

This chain connects TRBV5-1 to TRBJ1-1, with D possibly matching TRBD1 (6 bases). V was trimmed by 1 base and J by 5 bases, leaving 15 bases between them. Germline loops: CDR1 SGHRS, CDR2 YFSETQ. The CDR3 sequence is 15 residues long. CDR3 DNA: TGCGCCAGCAGCTTGCAACCAGGGGAAGGGACTGAAGCTTTCTTT. The encoded protein is CASSLQPGEGTEAFF.

The rearrangement joins TRBV5-1 to TRBJ1-2, with 7 bases that match TRBD1. CDR1 and CDR2 (germline): SGHRS, YFSETQ. V lost 4 bases to trimming and J lost 0 bases; unmatched junction nucleotides: 3. This CDR3 comprises 14 residues. CDR3 nucleotides: TGCGCCAGCAGCGCCGGGACAGCTAACTATGGCTACACCTTC. Translated, it gives CASSAGTANYGYTF.

With respect to this clone: The same CDR3 is also encoded by other DNA sequences in this sample. The CDR3 nucleotides are TGCGCCAGCAGCCAAGAAGGGGGGGAAAAACTGTTTTTT. This sequence encodes CASSQEGGEKLFF. V and J are TRBV4-3 and TRBJ1-4, with D possibly TRBD1 on 6 matching bases. V was trimmed by 0 bases and J by 8 bases, leaving 7 bases between them. Germline V CDR1 and CDR2: LGHNA, YSLEER. The CDR3 has 13 residues.

The CDR3 bases are TGTGCCAGCAGCCCCTTTGGCGGGACAGTCACTTGGAATGAGCAGTTCTTC. Amino acids: CASSPFGGTVTWNEQFF. The chain is built from TRBV27 and TRBJ2-1, with D perhaps TRBD1 (7 bases). The CDR3 spans 17 residues. CDR1 and CDR2 from the germline V gene are MNHEY and SMNVEV (reference sequence). Trimming removed 6 bases at V and 7 bases at J, with 25 bases between.

The genes are TRBV4-2 and TRBJ2-2, with 7 bases identical to TRBD2. The junction had 13 bases not matched to a gene; V was cut back by 9 bases and J by 3 bases. This CDR3 spans 16 amino acids. Germline V gene sequence: CDR1 LGHNA, CDR2 YNFKEQ. CDR3 residues: CASGGGEGLDTGELFF. CDR3 DNA sequence: TGTGCCAGTGGTGGAGGGGAGGGATTAGACACCGGGGAGCTGTTTTTT.

The table lists this clone with a few counts. The chain joins TRBV4-1 to TRBJ2-3; D is undetermined. Germline CDR1 reads MGHRA; CDR2 reads YSYEKL. The V end was cut by 0 bases, the J end by 2 bases, with 9 bases between. The CDR3 is 15 residues long. CDR3 residues: CASSQESLPTDTQYF. CDR3 nucleotide sequence: TGCGCCAGCAGCCAAGAGTCGCTACCCACAGATACGCAGTATTTT.

The J gene is TRBJ2-1, the V gene TRBV27; no firm D call. Germline V gene lookup returns CDR1 MNHEY and CDR2 SMNVEV (reference sequence). This CDR3 region has 16 residues. V lost 3 bases, J lost 0 bases, and 12 bases lay in between. The CDR3, as DNA: TGTGCCAGCAGTTTGGCCTATGGCGGCTCCTACAATGAGCAGTTCTTC. Translating it yields CASSLAYGGSYNEQFF.

The chain combines TRBV28 with TRBJ2-1; 9 nucleotides line up with TRBD1. The germline V gene has CDR1 MDHEN and CDR2 SYDVKM. The V and J ends lost 7 bases and 6 bases, in that order; junction bases with no gene match: 19. The CDR3 has 18 residues. CDR3 nucleotides: TGTGCCAGCACCAAAAATAAGATCAACAGGGGGCTGGGCAATGAGCAGTTCTTC. It specifies CASTKNKINRGLGNEQFF.

The J gene is TRBJ2-7, the V gene TRBV2; 7 bases fit TRBD2. This CDR3 is built from 15 residues. Germline trimming cut 1 base from V and 0 bases from J; bases unmatched to any gene: 3. Germline loops: CDR1 SNHLY, CDR2 FYNNEI. CDR3 DNA sequence: TGTGCCAGCAGTGAAGTGTCTAGCGGCTCCTACGAGCAGTACTTC. Protein product: CASSEVSSGSYEQYF.

The CDR3 region is CAIALRDLNTEAFF. In DNA form, the CDR3 reads TGTGCCATCGCCCTGAGGGATTTGAACACTGAAGCTTTCTTT. The chain carries TRBV10-3 and TRBJ1-1; D gene ambiguous. Trimming removed 8 bases at V and 0 bases at J, with 13 bases between. Per the germline V gene, CDR1 is ENHRY and CDR2 is SYGVKD. CDR3 length: 14 residues.

This clone was recorded once. This chain uses TRBV4-1 with TRBJ2-7; the match to TRBD1 covers 9 bases. The germline CDR1 and CDR2 sequences are MGHRA and YSYEKL. V was pared by 2 bases and J by 5 bases, with 4 bases of the junction left unmatched. The CDR3 covers 14 residues. CDR3 nucleotide sequence: TGCGCCAGCAGCCAATACAGGGGGCAGGACGAGCAGTACTTC. Amino acids: CASSQYRGQDEQYF.

The gene calls are TRBV28 and TRBJ1-5; D uncertain. Germline loops: CDR1 MDHEN, CDR2 SYDVKM. Between the trimmed V and J ends, which lost 6 bases and 4 bases, there was a span of 22 bases. This CDR3 is 17 amino acids long. The CDR3, as DNA: TGTGCCAGCAGCAATTTCAATGTAAGGGTAGGGAATCAGCCCCAGCATTTT. Residues: CASSNFNVRVGNQPQHF. Based on the CDR3 plus reference TRBV28 and TRBJ1-5, the full variable domain is DVKVTQSSRYLVKRTGEKVFLECVQDMDHENMFWYRQDPGLGLRLIYFSYDVKMKEKGDIPEGYSVSREKKERFSLILESASTNQTSMYLCASSNFNVRVGNQPQHFGDGTRLSIL.

This clone occurred once. The chain couples TRBV28 to TRBJ1-5; no firm D call. This CDR3 is built from 13 residues. The germline V gene has CDR1 MDHEN and CDR2 SYDVKM. V was pared by 5 bases and J by 9 bases, with 14 bases between. The CDR3 nucleotides read TGTGCCAGCAGTCCCGCCGACCGGGCGCCCCAGCATTTT. Translated: CASSPADRAPQHF. The entire variable domain, with the rest obtained from reference TRBV28 and TRBJ1-5, is as follows: DVKVTQSSRYLVKRTGEKVFLECVQDMDHENMFWYRQDPGLGLRLIYFSYDVKMKEKGDIPEGYSVSREKKERFSLILESASTNQTSMYLCASSPADRAPQHFGDGTRLSIL.

This chain links TRBV6-6 with TRBJ2-6; D not resolved. The germline V and J ends were trimmed by 5 bases and 0 bases, with 8 bases remaining between them. Germline loops: CDR1 MNHNY, CDR2 SVGAGI (reference sequence). The CDR3 is made up of 15 amino acids. CDR3 loop: CASSRTGSGANVLTF. CDR3 bases: TGTGCCAGCAGTCGGACGGGCTCTGGGGCCAACGTCCTGACTTTC.

V is TRBV6-1 and J is TRBJ1-2, with D maybe TRBD1 (6 bases). Germline V gives CDR1 MNHNS, CDR2 SASEGT. The CDR3 is 12 residues long. V lost 11 bases and J 8 bases, leaving 18 bases between the germline ends. This CDR3 reads CAGGGHRAGYTF. CDR3 nucleotides: TGTGCCGGGGGGGGCCACCGGGCCGGCTACACCTTC.

This clone was counted once. The chain recombines TRBV6-6 with TRBJ1-3; no definite D call. CDR1 and CDR2 from the germline V gene are MNHNY and SVGAGI (reference sequence). The CDR3 runs 15 residues. With 6 bases removed from V and 3 bases from J, the gap between germline ends came to 15 bases. DNA for the CDR3: TGTGCCAGCAGCCACGTTTGGGGAGGTGGAAACACCATATATTTT. Translated: CASSHVWGGGNTIYF.

The chain uses TRBV2 and TRBJ2-5, with D unclear. The CDR3 has 14 amino acids. Trimming left V 3 bases short and J 5 bases short, with 13 bases between. Germline CDR1 SNHLY, CDR2 FYNNEI. The CDR3 sequence is CASSESRIQETQYF. CDR3 DNA: TGTGCCAGCAGTGAGTCTAGGATCCAGGAGACCCAGTACTTC.

V usage is TRBV7-3 and J usage is TRBJ2-5, with a weak D call TRBD1 (6 bases). The V end was cut by 5 bases, the J end by 5 bases, with 12 bases between. The germline V gene has CDR1 SGHTA and CDR2 FQGTGA. The CDR3 spans 13 residues. The CDR3 DNA is TGTGCCAGCAGCCAGGGGTTGAGGGAGACCCAGTACTTC. Translating it yields CASSQGLRETQYF.

The rearrangement links TRBV9 to TRBJ1-2, with D possibly matching TRBD1 (5 bases). The CDR3 totals 15 residues. Germline-derived CDR1 and CDR2 are SGDLS and YYNGEE. The germline V and J ends were trimmed by 0 bases and 1 base, with 10 bases remaining between them. The CDR3 here is CASSVGQGSNYGYTF. Here the CDR3 DNA reads TGTGCCAGCAGCGTAGGTCAGGGAAGTAACTATGGCTACACCTTC. Complete variable domain (other parts from reference TRBV9 and TRBJ1-2): DSGVTQTPKHLITATGQRVTLRCSPRSGDLSVYWYQQSLDQGLQFLIQYYNGEERAKGNILERFSAQQFPDLHSELNLSSLELGDSALYFCASSVGQGSNYGYTFGSGTRLTVV.

The chain employs TRBV19 and TRBJ1-2, with 7 nucleotides matching TRBD1. V lost 6 bases to trimming and J lost 3 bases; unmatched junction nucleotides: 4. The length of the CDR3 is 13 residues. Germline CDR1 and CDR2: LNHDA and SQIVND (reference sequence). In DNA form, the CDR3 reads TGTGCCAGTAGAAAAACAGGGGACTATGGCTACACCTTC. Protein: CASRKTGDYGYTF.